One and the same sample provided the 21 T cell receptor beta chains below, sequenced in a study of T-cell memory formation after mild COVID-19. TCRdb called the 5' RACE reads again in MiXCR, with one record for every CDR3 protein. The table lists about 390,000 distinct CDR3 sequences, roughly 20% of them singletons. The sequencing sample was made of PBMCs or a T cell subset sorted from them (not recorded which). These receptors were taken from an adult woman who had mild COVID-19 (a few samples of this study predate the infection). Cell type and time point are not known.

This clonotype came up a few times. This chain joins TRBV5-5 and TRBJ1-5; D might be TRBD1 (5 bases). With 0 bases removed from V and 5 bases from J, the gap between germline ends came to 9 bases. The CDR3 contains 14 residues. Germline-derived CDR1 and CDR2 are SGHKS and YYEKEE (reference sequence). CDR3 sequence reads: CASSLAAGDQPQHF. CDR3 DNA sequence: TGTGCCAGCAGCTTGGCGGCGGGGGATCAGCCCCAGCATTTT.

This chain connects TRBV7-2 to TRBJ1-1; maybe TRBD1 (6 bases). Germline values: CDR1 SGHTA, CDR2 FQGNSA. The V gene lost 4 bases and the J gene lost 6 bases, with 15 bases spanning the gap. This CDR3 contains 14 residues. The CDR3 loop is CASSSATGYAEAFF. CDR3 in DNA: TGTGCCAGCAGCTCCGCGACAGGTTACGCTGAAGCTTTCTTT.

This chain joins TRBV20-1 and TRBJ2-2; TRBD1 aligns across 8 bases. The CDR3 runs 15 residues. Germline V CDR1 and CDR2: DFQATT, SNEGSKA (reference sequence). The V gene end was trimmed by 4 bases and the J gene end by 6 bases; junction bases not matched to a gene: 10. The CDR3, as DNA: TGCAGTGCTAAACTTAGGAAACAGGGGGCCGGGGAGCTGTTTTTT. This codes for CSAKLRKQGAGELFF.

The chain has TRBV6-2 or TRBV6-3 and TRBJ2-2; 11 bases align to TRBD2. This CDR3 is built from 16 residues. Germline lookup yields CDR1 MNHEY and CDR2 SVGEGT. V trimming: 4 bases; J trimming: 3 bases; junction bases outside the gene matches: 4. CDR3 nucleotides: TGTGCCAGCAGTTCTAGCGGGAGGTGGTACACCGGGGAGCTGTTTTTT. Residues: CASSSSGRWYTGELFF.

This rearrangement joins TRBV30 to TRBJ1-1, with unresolved D. The V gene's germline CDR1 is GTSNPN and CDR2 SVGIG (reference sequence). This CDR3 has 13 amino acids. Trimming removed 1 base at V and 5 bases at J, with 11 bases between. For the CDR3, the DNA is TGTGCCTGGAGTGATGAGGGAAGGACTGAAGCTTTCTTT. It translates to CAWSDEGRTEAFF.

This clonotype occurred a few times. This chain uses TRBV14 with TRBJ2-3; TRBD2 is a possible D gene (5 bases). The CDR3 contains 15 residues. Trimming took off 3 bases at V and 4 bases at J, with 14 bases between the two ends. Germline loops: CDR1 SGHDN, CDR2 FVKESK. CDR3 nucleotides: TGTGCCAGCAGCCAGCAGAGGACTGGGGCAGATACGCAGTATTTT. Amino acid sequence: CASSQQRTGADTQYF. Together with reference TRBV14 and TRBJ2-3, the CDR3 gives the full variable domain: EAGVTQFPSHSVIEKGQTVTLRCDPISGHDNLYWYRRVMGKEIKFLLHFVKESKQDESGMPNNRFLAERTGGTYSTLKVQPAELEDSGVYFCASSQQRTGADTQYFGPGTRLTVL.

The rearrangement uses TRBV20-1 and TRBJ2-1, with 8 bases aligning to TRBD2. V was pared by 3 bases and J by 4 bases, with 14 bases of the junction left unmatched. CDR1 is DFQATT and CDR2 is SNEGSKA in the germline V gene (reference sequence). The CDR3 contains 17 residues. The CDR3 sequence: CSASPGLGRGGYNEQFF. Written as DNA, the CDR3 is TGCAGTGCTAGCCCCGGACTCGGCCGGGGGGGTTACAATGAGCAGTTCTTC.

The chain uses TRBV29-1 and TRBJ1-1, with 10 bases matching TRBD1. V shed 4 bases and J 0 bases; nucleotides not matched to a gene: 5. Per germline, CDR1 SQVTM and CDR2 ANQGSEA. This CDR3 is 15 amino acids long. This CDR3 is CSVGQGALLNTEAFF. CDR3 coding DNA: TGCAGCGTTGGACAGGGGGCCCTCTTGAACACTGAAGCTTTCTTT.

This clonotype appeared many times. The rearrangement links TRBV4-1 to TRBJ1-5; no definite D call. The CDR3 totals 16 residues. The germline V gene has CDR1 MGHRA and CDR2 YSYEKL. Trimming removed 0 bases from V and 4 bases from J, with 13 bases in between. The CDR3 DNA sequence: TGCGCCAGCAGCCAAGATCCCTCCCTTAGGAATCAGCCCCAGCATTTT. Protein: CASSQDPSLRNQPQHF.

This clonotype appeared a few times. The gene calls are TRBV30 and TRBJ1-2; no definite D call. The CDR3 spans 12 residues. Germline V gene data show CDR1 as GTSNPN and CDR2 as SVGIG (reference sequence). Trimming took 1 base from V and 7 from J, leaving 10 bases between them. Here the CDR3 reads CAWSGVGIGYTF. DNA for the CDR3: TGTGCCTGGAGTGGAGTGGGCATTGGCTACACCTTC. Variable domain in full (rest from reference TRBV30 and TRBJ1-2): SQTIHQWPATLVQPVGSPLSLECTVEGTSNPNLYWYRQAAGRGLQLLFYSVGIGQISSEVPQNLSASRPQDRQFILSSKKLLLSDSGFYLCAWSGVGIGYTFGSGTRLTVV.

This clonotype was detected only a few times. The chain combines TRBV9 with TRBJ2-5, with a tentative D call TRBD1 (6 bases). The CDR3 runs 19 residues. Germline V gene lookup returns CDR1 SGDLS and CDR2 YYNGEE. V was shortened by 2 bases and J by 1 base, with 24 bases between the two germline ends. The CDR3 coding sequence is TGTGCCAGCAGCGTCCCCGTCCATGGGCACACAGGGACCCAAGAGACCCAGTACTTC. It encodes CASSVPVHGHTGTQETQYF.

This chain's CDR3 is CASSSRQESTDTQYF. The DNA for the CDR3 is TGTGCCAGCAGTTCAAGACAGGAAAGCACAGATACGCAGTATTTT. This chain uses TRBV27 with TRBJ2-3, with D maybe TRBD1 (6 bases). Germline V CDR1 and CDR2: MNHEY, SMNVEV (reference sequence). This CDR3 comprises 15 residues. V gave up 4 bases and J gave up 0 bases, with 11 bases separating them.

This sequence joins TRBV12-3 or TRBV12-4 and TRBJ2-7, with 7 bases identical to TRBD1. The ends lost 5 bases at V and 0 bases at J; junction bases unmatched: 7. The CDR3 length is 15 residues. CDR3 sequence (DNA): TGTGCCAGCAGTGCGACAGGGCCCAGCTCCTACGAGCAGTACTTC. It is translated as CASSATGPSSYEQYF.

The chain carries TRBV4-3 and TRBJ2-7; TRBD2 matches at 11 bases. Germline values: CDR1 LGHNA, CDR2 YSLEER. The CDR3 length is 15 residues. With 0 bases clipped from V and 4 bases from J, the junction kept 2 bases outside the gene matches. The CDR3 DNA reads TGCGCCAGCAGCCAAGATATAGCGGGAGGGTACGAGCAGTACTTC. Translating gives CASSQDIAGGYEQYF.

CDR3 protein: CASRPATGISTEAFF. The CDR3 DNA sequence: TGTGCCAGCAGGCCAGCGACAGGTATCAGCACTGAAGCTTTCTTT. The chain joins TRBV5-5 to TRBJ1-1; the D gene is possibly TRBD1 (6 bases). Trimming cost V 5 bases and J 4 bases, with 18 bases left between them. Germline V CDR1 and CDR2: SGHKS, YYEKEE (reference sequence). The CDR3 loop spans 15 amino acids.

V gene TRBV5-1 combines with J gene TRBJ2-7, with TRBD2 identical over 8 bases. Germline V gives CDR1 SGHRS, CDR2 YFSETQ. The V and J ends lost 4 bases and 5 bases, in that order; junction bases with no gene match: 17. This CDR3 comprises 17 residues. The chain's CDR3 is CASSPGRAGDRPHEQYF. The CDR3 DNA is TGCGCCAGCAGCCCGGGACGAGCGGGAGACCGGCCCCACGAGCAGTACTTC.

The rearrangement links TRBV6-5 to TRBJ1-1; TRBD1 matches at 7 bases. The length of the CDR3 is 13 residues. The germline V gene encodes CDR1 MNHEY and CDR2 SVGAGI. Trimming removed 5 bases from V and 10 bases from J; junction bases left unmatched: 10. The CDR3 sequence is CASSRQGLRGAFF. The CDR3 DNA reads as TGTGCCAGCAGTCGACAGGGTTTGAGGGGAGCTTTCTTT.

The sample holds many counts of this clonotype. The chain combines TRBV20-1 with TRBJ1-1, with D unresolved. The CDR3 runs to 10 residues. Per the germline V gene, CDR1 is DFQATT and CDR2 is SNEGSKA (reference sequence). In DNA form, the CDR3 reads TGCGCCCCAGGAAACACTGAAGCTTTCTTT. Translated, it gives CAPGNTEAFF.

This clonotype was seen once. This chain connects TRBV29-1 to TRBJ2-3; unclear D gene. Germline assignment: CDR1 SQVTM and CDR2 ANQGSEA. The germline V and J ends were trimmed by 4 bases and 0 bases, with 11 bases remaining between them. This CDR3 comprises 14 residues. CDR3 DNA sequence: TGCAGCGTTGGGTTCACGGTTAGCACAGATACGCAGTATTTT. Encoded protein: CSVGFTVSTDTQYF.

The chain uses TRBV5-1 and TRBJ2-3; D gene uncertain. Trimming removed 5 bases at V and 3 bases at J, with 7 bases between. From germline, CDR1 is SGHRS and CDR2 YFSETQ. The CDR3 is 12 amino acids. The CDR3 protein is CASRTRTDTQYF. Written as DNA, the CDR3 is TGCGCCAGCAGGACCAGAACAGATACGCAGTATTTT.

This clonotype turned up a few times. This chain joins TRBV4-3 and TRBJ1-6; no definite D call. The CDR3 loop spans 16 amino acids. The V gene's germline CDR1 is LGHNA and CDR2 YSLEER. V was cut by 1 base and J by 0 bases, with 7 bases left in between. The CDR3 region is CASSQAKGSYNSPLHF. The CDR3 DNA is TGCGCCAGCAGCCAAGCGAAGGGCTCCTATAATTCACCCCTCCACTTT.